A single sample gave rise to the 27 T cell receptor beta chains below, sequenced in a study of cytomegalovirus exposure and HLA in healthy donors. Profiled with immunoSEQ multiplex PCR; TCRdb holds only in-frame clones, not every one. This table has about 82,000 clones, 93% appearing once. The sample comprised PBMCs. The origin of the receptors is a man between 18 and 35 years old in good health and CMV-seronegative.

The CDR3 DNA sequence: TGTGCCAGCAGGGGCGGGGGCGTATTCTACGAGCAGTACTTC. Its translation is CASRGGGVFYEQYF. The genes are TRBV6-6 and TRBJ2-7, with D possibly being TRBD2 (7 bases). The ends were cut back, 6 bases at V and 3 bases at J, with 15 bases in the middle. The CDR3 consists of 14 residues. Germline CDR1 and CDR2: MNHNY and SVGAGI (reference sequence).

The chain links TRBV19 to TRBJ1-1, with D possibly matching TRBD1 (6 bases). CDR1 is LNHDA, CDR2 SQIVND, per germline (reference sequence). With 6 bases removed from V and 0 bases from J, the gap between germline ends came to 17 bases. This CDR3 is 16 amino acids long. The CDR3 DNA reads as TGTGCCAGTAGCGCCGATACGGGACACATGAACACTGAAGCTTTCTTT. This translates into CASSADTGHMNTEAFF.

This clone was detected only once. This chain links TRBV13 with TRBJ2-1, with 8 positions matching TRBD1. Losses at the gene ends were 2 bases for V and 8 bases for J; bases not matched to a gene: 5. Germline V lookup: CDR1 PRHDT, CDR2 FYEKMQ (reference sequence). The CDR3 sequence is 14 residues long. This CDR3 reads CASSLRGQGHEQFF. The CDR3 DNA reads as TGTGCCAGCAGCTTACGCGGACAGGGCCATGAGCAGTTCTTC.

The chain combines TRBV10-3 with TRBJ2-7; D is unclear. Germline V gene lookup returns CDR1 ENHRY and CDR2 SYGVKD. V dropped 4 bases and J dropped 5 bases, with 9 bases sitting between them. This CDR3 has 12 amino acids. CDR3 sequence (DNA): TGTGCCATCAGTGGAACAGTTAACGAGCAGTACTTC. Protein product: CAISGTVNEQYF.

The chain has TRBV6-5 and TRBJ2-3; TRBD1 agrees at 9 bases. Unmatched junction bases numbered 4, after V lost 4 bases and J lost 2 bases. The CDR3 extends over 15 amino acids. Germline-derived CDR1 and CDR2 are MNHEY and SVGAGI. The CDR3 reads CASSWGTGSTDTQYF. Written as DNA, the CDR3 is TGTGCCAGCAGTTGGGGGACAGGGTCCACAGATACGCAGTATTTT.

J is TRBJ2-1 and V is TRBV27; 11 bases line up with TRBD2. Germline values: CDR1 MNHEY, CDR2 SMNVEV (reference sequence). Trimming took 2 bases from V and 2 from J; bases not matched to a gene: 5. This CDR3 is 17 amino acids long. In DNA, the CDR3 is TGTGCCAGCAGTTTAATAGGTAGCGGGAGGGCCTACAATGAGCAGTTCTTC. The encoded protein is CASSLIGSGRAYNEQFF.

V gene TRBV5-1 combines with J gene TRBJ1-4, with a tentative D call TRBD1 (6 bases). This CDR3 comprises 14 residues. CDR1 and CDR2 (germline): SGHRS, YFSETQ. V was shortened by 0 bases and J by 8 bases, with 11 bases between the two germline ends. The CDR3, as DNA: TGCGCCAGCAGCTTGGGACAGGCTGGAGAAAAACTGTTTTTT. Translated, it gives CASSLGQAGEKLFF.

The chain uses TRBV9 and TRBJ1-4, with TRBD1 as a possible D gene (5 bases). V shed 3 bases and J shed 3 bases, with 12 bases lying between them. The germline V gene encodes CDR1 SGDLS and CDR2 YYNGEE. CDR3 size: 15 residues. CDR3 protein: CASSASGLPNEKLFF. CDR3 DNA: TGTGCCAGCAGCGCCTCAGGGTTACCTAATGAAAAACTGTTTTTT.

CDR3 sequence: CASSKKTGVWTEAFF. The CDR3 nucleotides are TGTGCCAGCAGTAAAAAAACAGGGGTTTGGACTGAAGCTTTCTTT. The genes are TRBV5-4 and TRBJ1-1; 7 bases agree with TRBD1. The CDR3 spans 15 residues. V lost 5 bases, J lost 5 bases, and 12 bases stayed unmatched. Per the germline V gene, CDR1 is SGHNT and CDR2 is YYREEE (reference sequence).

The chain joins TRBV6-1 to TRBJ1-1; possible D gene TRBD1, 5 bases. The CDR3 runs 14 residues. From germline, CDR1 is MNHNS and CDR2 SASEGT. V was clipped by 3 bases and J by 5 bases, with 13 bases between them. CDR3 DNA: TGTGCCAGCAGTGAGAGGCAGGGAAGGACTGAAGCTTTCTTT. Encoded protein: CASSERQGRTEAFF.

The chain is built from TRBV10-3 and TRBJ1-2; the D gene is possibly TRBD1 (5 bases). Germline lookup yields CDR1 ENHRY and CDR2 SYGVKD. The CDR3 sequence is 12 residues long. V was cut by 3 bases and J by 4 bases, with 6 bases left in between. The CDR3 region is CAISEQAYGYTF. As DNA, the CDR3 is TGTGCCATCAGTGAACAGGCCTATGGCTACACCTTC.

The J gene is TRBJ2-1, the V gene TRBV11-2; D unclear. Trimming took 5 bases from V and 0 from J, leaving 11 bases between them. Germline V lookup: CDR1 SGHAT, CDR2 FQNNGV. The CDR3 is 15 amino acids. The CDR3 DNA sequence: TGTGCCAGCAGCCCCCGACTGGTCTCCTACAATGAGCAGTTCTTC. Its protein is CASSPRLVSYNEQFF.

This sequence joins TRBV11-2 and TRBJ2-7, with D perhaps matching TRBD2 (6 bases). The CDR3 sequence is 14 residues long. V gave up 1 base and J gave up 2 bases, with 9 bases separating them. CDR1 and CDR2 from the germline V gene are SGHAT and FQNNGV. The CDR3 sequence: CASSLGGGPYEQYF. The CDR3 DNA follows: TGTGCCAGCAGCTTAGGGGGAGGCCCCTACGAGCAGTACTTC.

This chain connects TRBV5-6 to TRBJ2-3; 7 nucleotides align to TRBD2. This CDR3 is built from 17 residues. CDR1 is SGHDT, CDR2 YYEEEE, per germline. After removal of 4 bases from V and 1 base from J, the junction contained 12 bases not matched to a gene. The DNA of the CDR3 is TGTGCCAGCAGCAAAGCAGGAACGGGAGGTCGCACAGATACGCAGTATTTT. The encoded protein is CASSKAGTGGRTDTQYF.

The V call is TRBV21-1, the J call TRBJ2-7; the table's D call TRBD1 went unverified against the DNA. TRBV21-1 is a known pseudogene. The CDR3 totals 12 residues. CDR3 coding DNA: TGTGCCAGCAGCAAAGACACCTACGAGCAGTACTTC. Protein: CASSKDTYEQYF.

CDR3 DNA: TGTGCCAGCGGCGGGACGGTGAACACTGAAGCTTTCTTT. It translates to CASGGTVNTEAFF. The chain carries TRBV2 and TRBJ1-1; TRBD1 might be the D (5 bases). This CDR3 is 13 amino acids long. Looked up from germline, CDR1 is SNHLY and CDR2 is FYNNEI. V lost 8 bases to trimming and J lost 0 bases, with 10 bases between them.

This clone was detected only once. The CDR3 spells CASSLRGGGTDTQYF. The CDR3 region has the DNA TGTGCCAGTAGCCTGAGGGGAGGGGGCACAGATACGCAGTATTTT. The chain is built from TRBV19 and TRBJ2-3; 7 positions match TRBD2. Per germline, CDR1 LNHDA and CDR2 SQIVND (reference sequence). Trimming removed 6 bases from V and 1 base from J; junction bases left unmatched: 7. This CDR3 contains 15 residues.

The J gene is TRBJ1-1, the V gene TRBV20-1; possible D gene TRBD1, 6 bases. V was trimmed by 5 bases and J by 6 bases, leaving 10 bases between them. The CDR3 consists of 11 residues. Per the germline V gene, CDR1 is DFQATT and CDR2 is SNEGSKA (reference sequence). DNA for the CDR3: TGCAGTGCTTTCAGGGGATCTGAAGCTTTCTTT. It yields the protein CSAFRGSEAFF.

The rearrangement uses TRBV11-3 and TRBJ2-7; 8 bases agree with TRBD1. This CDR3 comprises 17 residues. From germline, CDR1 is SGHNT and CDR2 YENEEA. V trimming: 5 bases; J trimming: 0 bases; junction bases outside the gene matches: 12. CDR3 residues: CASSPWGWQGASYEQYF. The CDR3 nucleotides read TGTGCCAGCAGCCCTTGGGGGTGGCAGGGGGCCTCCTACGAGCAGTACTTC.

V gene TRBV27 combines with J gene TRBJ1-1; D gene ambiguous. V gave up 3 bases and J gave up 3 bases, with 14 bases separating them. The germline V gene has CDR1 MNHEY and CDR2 SMNVEV (reference sequence). This CDR3 has 15 amino acids. The CDR3 DNA is TGTGCCAGCAGTTTTTCGTGGGAGACGTACACTGAAGCTTTCTTT. Translating it yields CASSFSWETYTEAFF.

The chain employs TRBV11-2 and TRBJ2-5; D gene uncertain. Trimming left V 3 bases short and J 1 base short, with 6 bases between. Germline values: CDR1 SGHAT, CDR2 FQNNGV. This CDR3 has 13 amino acids. This chain's CDR3 is CASSFLVQETQYF. In nucleotides, the CDR3 is TGTGCCAGCAGCTTCCTAGTCCAAGAGACCCAGTACTTC.

The chain is built from TRBV27 and TRBJ2-1, with 11 positions matching TRBD2. CDR3 length equals 16 residues. From germline, CDR1 is MNHEY and CDR2 SMNVEV (reference sequence). The junction had 8 bases not matched to a gene; V was cut back by 4 bases and J by 6 bases. DNA for the CDR3: TGTGCCAGCAGTTGGGGCTCGACTAGCGGGGCCAATGAGCAGTTCTTC. Translation gives CASSWGSTSGANEQFF.

The chain links TRBV25-1 to TRBJ2-5, with 9 bases lining up with TRBD2. J was trimmed by 4 bases and V by 3 bases; bases with no gene match: 6. This CDR3 is 15 amino acids long. Germline assignment: CDR1 MGHDK and CDR2 SYGVNS. The CDR3, as DNA: TGTGCCAGCAGTGATGCGGGGGGGCGGCGAGAGACCCAGTACTTC. This gives the protein CASSDAGGRRETQYF.

This clone showed up just once. V and J are TRBV6-5 and TRBJ1-2; possible D gene TRBD1, 6 bases. The CDR3 loop spans 13 amino acids. Germline values: CDR1 MNHEY, CDR2 SVGAGI. Trimming took off 5 bases at V and 2 bases at J, with 9 bases between the two ends. Written as DNA, the CDR3 is TGTGCCAGCAGTGGCAGGGGCAACTATGGCTACACCTTC. It yields the protein CASSGRGNYGYTF.

The chain joins TRBV7-3 to TRBJ2-3; the match to TRBD1 covers 7 bases. V shed 2 bases and J 6 bases; nucleotides not matched to a gene: 8. The germline V gene encodes CDR1 SGHTA and CDR2 FQGTGA. This CDR3 spans 15 amino acids. In nucleotides, the CDR3 is TGTGCCAGCAGCTTACAGCCTACAGGGGCGGATACGCAGTATTTT. Its protein product is CASSLQPTGADTQYF.

The rearrangement links TRBV18 to TRBJ1-2; no clear D. CDR3 length equals 13 residues. The ends were cut back, 4 bases at V and 4 bases at J, with 10 bases in the middle. Germline loops: CDR1 KGHSH, CDR2 LQKENI. CDR3 loop: CASSREFLYGYTF. Written as DNA, the CDR3 is TGTGCCAGCTCACGGGAGTTTCTCTATGGCTACACCTTC.

The V and J genes are TRBV10-3 and TRBJ2-7, with TRBD2 identical over 10 bases. CDR1 is ENHRY and CDR2 is SYGVKD in the germline V gene. The CDR3 sequence is 12 residues long. Trimming took 10 bases from V and 5 from J; bases not matched to a gene: 5. CDR3 residues: CATLAGGDEQYF. The CDR3 DNA sequence: TGTGCCACCTTAGCGGGAGGAGACGAGCAGTACTTC.